This T cell receptor (beta chain) originates from a study of post-analysis software for immune sequencing data (dated by TCRdb to between 2014 and 2017). With regard to the full study: Disease courses on record covered relapsing-remitting, secondary progressive and progressive-relapsing multiple sclerosis, though some patients had no subtype annotation. The patient repertoires were compared against 11 previously published healthy control repertoires obtained from donors aged about 6 to 25 years. A subset of samples was prepared in parallel using single-end sample barcoding, then pooled and co-amplified after Illumina adapter ligation.

The library was built by means of PCR. TCRdb shows the sequencer as Illumina HiSeq 2500. Unique molecular identifiers were incorporated into TCR beta cDNA libraries to reduce PCR and sequencing biases. Per 1 to 10 million input T cells, roughly 500,000 cDNA molecules were obtained, such that each molecule approximated one T cell. The same protocol used for the earlier healthy control dataset was applied to prepare and sequence the patient libraries. Samples belonging to the same batch were prepared together, multiplexed and sequenced on a shared HiSeq lane. For the original study's pipeline: Raw barcoded reads were processed with MIGEC, discarding single-read molecular identifier groups before consensus assembly and CDR3 extraction. Clonotype tables were post-analysed with VDJtools, and diversity was normalized by down-sampling all datasets to the smallest sample size. In repertoire overlap clustering, CDR3 amino acid sequences, but not nucleotide sequences, were matched to correct batch-related cross-sample contamination. TCRdb cleaned the public reads at Q25 with fastp, built clones with MiXCR and kept in-frame beta chains. Rows merge per CDR3 protein into single entries with the most common DNA and genes. TCRdb's processing, not the authors', yielded these V and J calls. This sample comprises some 190,000 distinct CDR3 sequences, 25% to 35% of them detected only once. The ten top clones hold around 3.2% of the sample.

Broader findings and caveats from the paper: Direct clustering with F measure revealed strong co-clustering of samples prepared in the same batch, which led to a batch-effect correction. Compared with controls, multiple sclerosis patients had significantly lower normalized Chao1 diversity, a finding suggesting substantial peripheral T-cell clonal expansion. Four or five TRBV segments, including TRBV5-6, TRBV5-1 and TRBV20-1, were significantly more frequent in patients than controls. The control group was slightly older than the multiple sclerosis patient group.

TCR beta repertoires were profiled from peripheral blood of roughly 13 young patients with multiple sclerosis to demonstrate the VDJtools post-analysis software. The multiple sclerosis patients were children and adolescents ranging in age from roughly 6 to 15 years. Looking up the germline V gene yields CDR1 SGHRS and CDR2 YFSETQ. V loses 0 bases of germline sequence and J loses 0 bases, and the interval between the two ends is 13 bases. Measured from the cysteine to the phenylalanine, the CDR3 is 17 residues long. Just the 51-base CDR3 DNA is kept, in frame starting at base 1. This clonotype was seen repeatedly, ten times or more. Its target antigen remains unknown. Base qualities are not at hand, and no much larger clone is one base apart.

This sequence originates from a girl younger than 18 with multiple sclerosis. The rearranged segments are TRBV5-1 and TRBJ2-1; the D gene lacks a confident call. Sequenced: blood. The DNA sequence follows: TGCGCCAGCAGCTTGGGGTGGGTAGCAAGCTCCTACAATGAGCAGTTCTTC. The encoded protein is CASSLGWVASSYNEQFF. Full variable domain (CDR3 extended with the reference TRBV5-1 and TRBJ2-1 proteins): KAGVTQTPRYLIKTRGQQVTLSCSPISGHRSVSWYQQTPGQGLQFLFEYFSETQRNKGNFPGRFSGRQFSNSRSEMNVSTLELGDSALYLCASSLGWVASSYNEQFFGPGTRLTVL.